Below, one T cell receptor beta chain is given with its context. Trimming left V 6 bases short and J 5 bases short, with 8 bases between. CDR3 length: 12 residues. CDR1 and CDR2 (germline): MNHNY, SVGAGI (reference sequence). This entry is derived from a study of CD8 T cells in Susac syndrome. An input of about 0.5 to 1 ug of RNA was subjected to reverse transcription using random hexamers. TCRdb reanalysed the immunoSEQ multiplex PCR reads using MiXCR and keeps one entry per CDR3 protein. The sample lists over 150,000 distinct CDR3 sequences; under 95% were seen once. The V call is TRBV6-6, the J call TRBJ1-5; D uncertain. This receptor was obtained from a human donor with multiple sclerosis. The sample consisted of CD4+ T cells from PBMCs. CDR3 sequence reads: CASSEGDQPQHF. The CDR3 DNA is TGTGCCAGCAGCGAGGGCGATCAGCCCCAGCATTTT.